These 26 T cell receptor beta chains share one sample of origin, sequenced in a study of cytomegalovirus exposure and HLA in healthy donors (dated by TCRdb to the late 2010s). To prepare the library, the immunoSEQ multiplex PCR assay was applied. For the multiplex PCR, a mixture combining 60 forward primers for TCR Vbeta segments and 13 reverse primers for TCR Jbeta segments was used. TCRdb took over this immuneACCESS table, retaining in-frame rearrangements with V and J assigned. Such tables are incomplete; in checked studies, under half of the missing clones stem from an unresolved V gene, and the remainder is unexplained. This sample is represented by 100,000 to 150,000 clones; roughly 78% of them were singletons. The ten largest clones capture 8.9% of the sample. Sample: PBMCs. Receptors were obtained from a man aged 25-40 years in good health and CMV-seropositive.

Concerning this clone: Other DNA sequences within the sample encode an identical CDR3. The chain has TRBV30 and TRBJ2-7; D remains ambiguous. V lost 3 bases to trimming and J lost 3 bases, with 6 bases between them. This CDR3 is 11 amino acids long. CDR1 and CDR2 from the germline V gene are GTSNPN and SVGIG (reference sequence). The CDR3 nucleotides are TGTGCCTGGAGCATCAACTACGAGCAGTACTTC. It translates to CAWSINYEQYF.

The chain uses TRBV7-9 and TRBJ1-1; D remains unclear. V was shortened by 1 base and J by 0 bases, with 6 bases between the two germline ends. CDR3 length equals 14 residues. Germline values: CDR1 SEHNR, CDR2 FQNEAQ (reference sequence). The CDR3 reads CASSLVRMNTEAFF. The CDR3, as DNA: TGTGCCAGCAGCTTAGTTAGAATGAACACTGAAGCTTTCTTT.

This chain links TRBV7-2 with TRBJ2-7; D may be TRBD1 (5 bases). V was shortened by 4 bases and J by 0 bases, with 13 bases between the two germline ends. The CDR3 runs to 15 residues. Germline values: CDR1 SGHTA, CDR2 FQGNSA. Here the CDR3 DNA reads TGTGCCAGCAGCTCGAGACAGAGACTCTCCTACGAGCAGTACTTC. Its protein is CASSSRQRLSYEQYF.

The V gene is TRBV7-2, the J gene TRBJ2-3, with 10 bases matching TRBD2. The CDR3 runs 16 residues. Looked up from germline, CDR1 is SGHTA and CDR2 is FQGNSA. The V and J ends lost 2 bases and 6 bases, in that order; junction bases with no gene match: 8. This CDR3 reads CASSLTSGGARDTQYF. The CDR3 nucleotides read TGTGCCAGCAGCTTAACGAGCGGGGGGGCCAGGGATACGCAGTATTTT.

CDR3 in DNA: TGCGCCAGCAGTTTTGAGGCTGCTGACTCACCCCTCCACTTT. Translated: CASSFEAADSPLHF. The chain carries TRBV5-1 and TRBJ1-6, with D unclear. The germline CDR1 and CDR2 sequences are SGHRS and YFSETQ. V was cut by 5 bases and J by 10 bases, with 16 bases left in between. There are 14 residues in the CDR3.

V is TRBV9 and J is TRBJ1-4, with D tentatively TRBD1 (6 bases). This CDR3 has 14 amino acids. Trimming took 3 bases from V and 11 from J, leaving 17 bases between them. In germline, CDR1 is SGDLS, CDR2 YYNGEE. Here the CDR3 reads CASSAGGGVVKLFF. As DNA, the CDR3 is TGTGCCAGCAGCGCCGGGGGGGGCGTTGTGAAACTGTTTTTT.

The genes are TRBV30 and TRBJ1-1; 7 bases agree with TRBD1. The V segment lost 2 bases and the J segment 4 bases; nucleotides outside the gene matches: 4. The CDR3 totals 13 residues. Germline loops: CDR1 GTSNPN, CDR2 SVGIG (reference sequence). The CDR3 loop reads CAWSQGQVTEAFF. The CDR3 bases are TGTGCCTGGAGTCAAGGACAGGTCACTGAAGCTTTCTTT.

The rearrangement uses TRBV30 and TRBJ1-1; D gene ambiguous. Germline V gene lookup returns CDR1 GTSNPN and CDR2 SVGIG (reference sequence). This CDR3 region has 11 residues. Trimming cost V 0 bases and J 5 bases, with 4 bases left between them. CDR3 residues: CAWSVLTEAFF. CDR3 coding DNA: TGTGCCTGGAGTGTACTAACTGAAGCTTTCTTT.

This clone was seen only a few times. CDR3 DNA: TGTGCCAGTAGAAACAGGGGAGACGAGCAGTACTTC. It yields the protein CASRNRGDEQYF. V gene TRBV19 combines with J gene TRBJ2-7; 7 positions agree with TRBD1. The J segment lost 5 bases and the V segment lost 6 bases, leaving 4 bases of the junction unmatched. This CDR3 is built from 12 residues. Germline V gene lookup returns CDR1 LNHDA and CDR2 SQIVND (reference sequence).

V is TRBV9 and J is TRBJ2-7; TRBD1 is a possible D gene (5 bases). The CDR3 totals 15 residues. Germline V gives CDR1 SGDLS, CDR2 YYNGEE. Trimming stripped 0 bases from V and 2 bases from J, with 12 bases between. The CDR3 sequence is CASSVATGETYEQYF. The CDR3 DNA is TGTGCCAGCAGCGTAGCTACAGGCGAGACCTACGAGCAGTACTTC.

The CDR3 reads CASAGTVSNQPQHF. CDR3 sequence (DNA): TGCGCCAGCGCTGGGACTGTTAGCAATCAGCCCCAGCATTTT. This chain connects TRBV10-2 to TRBJ1-5, with D possibly TRBD1 on 5 matching bases. CDR1 WSHSY and CDR2 SAAADI come from the germline V gene. The CDR3 covers 14 residues. Trimming took 8 bases from V and 0 from J, leaving 11 bases between them.

The chain combines TRBV5-4 with TRBJ1-2; perhaps TRBD1 as D (6 bases). CDR3 size: 16 residues. The V end lost 4 bases, the J end lost 5 bases, and 21 bases lay between the germline ends. Germline V gives CDR1 SGHNT, CDR2 YYREEE (reference sequence). CDR3 sequence: CASSLPDQGQQYGYTF. The CDR3 nucleotides are TGTGCCAGCAGCCTCCCCGATCAAGGACAGCAGTATGGCTACACCTTC.

The rearrangement joins TRBV6-1 to TRBJ1-5, with D perhaps matching TRBD1 (6 bases). The CDR3 spans 15 residues. The ends were cut back, 3 bases at V and 7 bases at J, with 16 bases in the middle. Germline V gives CDR1 MNHNS, CDR2 SASEGT. CDR3 sequence: CASSEDGGAVQPQHF. CDR3 coding DNA: TGTGCCAGCAGTGAGGATGGGGGCGCGGTACAGCCCCAGCATTTT.

The chain recombines TRBV11-2 with TRBJ1-4; a possible D gene is TRBD1 (6 bases). The CDR3 length is 15 residues. Trimming removed 4 bases from V and 4 bases from J, with 13 bases in between. Germline assignment: CDR1 SGHAT and CDR2 FQNNGV. The CDR3 coding sequence is TGTGCCAGCAGCTCAGAGACAGGCGGTAATGAAAAACTGTTTTTT. Its translation is CASSSETGGNEKLFF. Using reference TRBV11-2 and TRBJ1-4 for the parts outside the CDR3, the full variable domain is EAGVAQSPRYKIIEKRQSVAFWCNPISGHATLYWYQQILGQGPKLLIQFQNNGVVDDSQLPKDRFSAERLKGVDSTLKIQPAKLEDSAVYLCASSSETGGNEKLFFGSGTQLSVL.

The chain carries TRBV5-5 and TRBJ1-5, with 7 bases that match TRBD1. The CDR3 has 15 residues. The junction had 9 bases not matched to a gene; V was cut back by 4 bases and J by 5 bases. CDR1 is SGHKS and CDR2 is YYEKEE in the germline V gene (reference sequence). Written as DNA, the CDR3 is TGTGCCAGCAGCCCGTCGACAGGGTGGTATCAGCCCCAGCATTTT. It encodes CASSPSTGWYQPQHF.

A remark on this clone: Mismatch with germline at one junction end may stem from a read error. The genes are TRBV6-5 and TRBJ2-7; perhaps TRBD1 as D (7 bases). Looked up from germline, CDR1 is MNHEY and CDR2 is SVGAGI. The CDR3 loop spans 15 amino acids. CDR3 amino acids: CASSYGQGGRYGQYF. CDR3 coding DNA: TGTGCCAGCAGTTACGGCCAGGGGGGTCGCTACGGGCAGTACTTC.

The V call is TRBV5-1, the J call TRBJ2-1, with D perhaps matching TRBD1 (6 bases). V dropped 4 bases and J dropped 5 bases, with 16 bases sitting between them. In germline, CDR1 is SGHRS, CDR2 YFSETQ. CDR3 length equals 15 residues. CDR3 sequence: CASSGERGSHNEQFF. The CDR3 DNA is TGCGCCAGCAGCGGGGAGAGGGGGTCACACAATGAGCAGTTCTTC.

This rearrangement joins TRBV7-8 to TRBJ2-5; D is undetermined. Germline CDR1 and CDR2: SGHVS and FQNEAQ. The CDR3 runs to 11 residues. V lost 3 bases to trimming and J lost 5 bases, with 4 bases between them. CDR3 in amino acids: CASSLSETQYF. CDR3 sequence (DNA): TGTGCCAGCAGCTTGTCGGAGACCCAGTACTTC.

V gene TRBV2 combines with J gene TRBJ1-6; D is perhaps TRBD1 (6 bases). Germline V gene data show CDR1 as SNHLY and CDR2 as FYNNEI. Trimming removed 4 bases at V and 10 bases at J, with 14 bases between. The CDR3 extends over 14 amino acids. For the CDR3, the DNA is TGTGCCAGCAGTGCCACAGGGTCTGGATCACCCCTCCACTTT. It translates to CASSATGSGSPLHF.

CDR3 sequence: CASSIPGHPNEKLFF. The CDR3 nucleotides read TGTGCCAGTAGTATACCGGGACACCCTAATGAAAAACTGTTTTTT. The chain has TRBV19 and TRBJ1-4, with D possibly TRBD1 on 6 matching bases. The V end lost 2 bases, the J end lost 3 bases, and 10 bases lay between the germline ends. The CDR3 covers 15 residues. Germline CDR1 LNHDA, CDR2 SQIVND (reference sequence).

Only a few counts were recorded for this clone. The rearrangement links TRBV5-1 to TRBJ2-7, with D perhaps TRBD2 (5 bases). CDR1 SGHRS and CDR2 YFSETQ come from the germline V gene. This CDR3 contains 13 residues. V was pared by 6 bases and J by 6 bases, with 16 bases between. CDR3 sequence reads: CASKRLEVSEQYF. In DNA form, the CDR3 reads TGCGCCAGCAAGAGACTGGAGGTCTCCGAGCAGTACTTC.

The rearrangement uses TRBV27 and TRBJ2-7; tentatively, D is TRBD2 (6 bases). Germline V lookup: CDR1 MNHEY, CDR2 SMNVEV (reference sequence). The V gene lost 2 bases and the J gene lost 2 bases, with 16 bases spanning the gap. There are 16 residues in the CDR3. This chain's CDR3 is CASSLKGGAITYEQYF. The CDR3, as DNA: TGTGCCAGCAGTTTAAAGGGCGGGGCGATAACCTACGAGCAGTACTTC.

V gene TRBV7-2 combines with J gene TRBJ1-3; TRBD1 might be the D (6 bases). CDR1 is SGHTA and CDR2 is FQGNSA in the germline V gene. V was pared by 5 bases and J by 0 bases, with 20 bases between. The CDR3 runs 18 residues. The CDR3 DNA reads TGTGCCAGCAGCCGCTCCCCCTACAGGGACCTCTCTGGAAACACCATATATTTT. Its protein is CASSRSPYRDLSGNTIYF.

The chain joins TRBV6-6 to TRBJ1-1, with D perhaps TRBD1 (5 bases). There are 15 residues in the CDR3. Looked up from germline, CDR1 is MNHNY and CDR2 is SVGAGI (reference sequence). Trimming shortened V by 2 bases and J by 5 bases, and 15 bases separated the two germline ends. CDR3 amino acids: CASSYPAQGRTEAFF. The CDR3 nucleotides are TGTGCCAGCAGTTACCCCGCCCAGGGTAGGACTGAAGCTTTCTTT.

This clone is a singleton in its sample. CDR3 DNA: TGTGCCAGCAGCCTTAGCGGGGGGGCCTGGACAGATACGCAGTATTTT. It is translated as CASSLSGGAWTDTQYF. The gene calls are TRBV11-2 and TRBJ2-3; 11 bases are shared with TRBD2. This CDR3 spans 16 amino acids. J lost 3 bases, V lost 5 bases, and 7 bases had no gene match. CDR1 is SGHAT, CDR2 FQNNGV, per germline.

The V and J genes are TRBV7-6 and TRBJ2-3, with D unclear. CDR1 SGHVS and CDR2 FNYEAQ come from the germline V gene. The CDR3 totals 12 residues. V lost 1 base, J lost 7 bases, and 6 bases lay in between. DNA of the CDR3: TGTGCCAGCAGCTTAGATTCCTATACGCAGTATTTT. This codes for CASSLDSYTQYF.